This T cell receptor (beta chain) was sequenced in a study of blood T cells in healthy people across ages. Study conclusions and caveats: Among long-lived donors, naive CD4+ cells were more numerous and diversity higher than in aged donors. Strongly correlated with naive T cell percentage was TCR beta diversity.

Note on this clonotype: Its antigen is not identified.

V lost 5 bases to trimming and J lost 7 bases, with 14 bases between them. Germline loops: CDR1 KGHSH, CDR2 LQKENI. CDR3 length: 13 amino acids. It was with a sample-barcoded 5' primer and a J-beta primer mix that a second PCR of about 6 to 12 cycles was run. TCRdb passed the 5' RACE reads through MiXCR, listing each CDR3 protein once. The profile shows roughly 800,000 distinct CDR3 sequences, 58% of them singletons. The rearrangement joins TRBV18 to TRBJ2-5; weak D call: TRBD2 (5 bases). The source material was blood. The receptor was isolated from a young man in good health. CDR3 DNA sequence: TGTGCCAGCTCATCAAACGGAGGAGGGACCCAGTACTTC. This codes for CASSSNGGGTQYF.